The T cell receptor beta chain under discussion was sequenced for a study of OX40 agonist ivuxolimab in advanced cancers. Context from the whole study: Ivuxolimab was a fully human IgG2 agonistic monoclonal antibody targeting the costimulatory receptor OX40 (CD134). Intravenous ivuxolimab was administered to patients every 2 weeks at six dose levels: 0.01, 0.1, 0.3, 1.5, 3 and 10 mg/kg. Among the 50 to 55 dose-escalation patients, roughly 20 had hepatocellular carcinoma, roughly 15 melanoma, 9 renal cell carcinoma and 9 head and neck cancer. In the dose-escalation cohort, roughly 80% of patients were male, and the mean age was approximately 60 years, with a range of about 23 to 80. Prior anti-PD-1, anti-PD-L1 or anti-CTLA-4 therapy was permitted, and 35% to 40% of dose-escalation patients had received checkpoint inhibitors. Three dose-escalation patients achieved partial responses, one with hepatocellular carcinoma and two with cutaneous melanoma. Peripheral TCRbeta sequencing was intended to test whether TCR sequence diversity was altered and clonal T-cell expansion was caused by ivuxolimab. The monotherapy dose-escalation portion (N ≈ 57 patients) of the phase I ivuxolimab trial is reported in the paper.

Patients with a history of autoimmune disease or receiving systemic immunosuppression were excluded from the trial. Peripheral blood for TCR sequencing was collected from all dose cohorts at baseline, on cycle 4 day 1, and on cycle 7 day 1. The samples were drawn from a first-in-human, open-label, multicenter phase I dose-escalation trial of ivuxolimab. Adults with locally advanced or metastatic melanoma, renal cell, hepatocellular, or head and neck squamous cell carcinoma were enrolled in the trial. CD4+ and CD8+ T cells were sorted separately from peripheral blood before TCR sequencing. To sequence the TCRbeta CDR3 region, genomic DNA was isolated from the sorted cells. The immunoSEQ Assay was used to sequence the TCRbeta CDR3 regions. Drawn from immuneACCESS, this table holds only the in-frame rearrangements with V and J called that TCRdb kept. Clones are partly lost; checked studies trace under half to an unresolved V gene and leave the rest unexplained. The sample table shows some 71,000 clones, and about nine tenths are seen once. The top ten clones comprise approximately 2.8% of the sample.

Beyond this particular receptor, the publication reports: Partial responders in the 0.1-3.0 mg/kg groups had among the lowest normalized peripheral clonal expansion, especially among CD8+ T cells. At doses of 0.1 to 3.0 mg/kg, clonal expansion of both CD4+ and CD8+ blood T cells was observed from baseline to week 6. On average, CD8+ T cells showed more expanded clones than CD4+ T cells after ivuxolimab. Low levels of normalized T-cell clonal expansion were also seen in some patients who did not respond. Which antigens the clonally expanded peripheral T cells were specific for was not determined.

As to this clone: Its antigen remains undetermined. No much larger clone exists at a distance of one base, and base qualities are not known.

This clonotype was sampled from an adult with an advanced solid tumor such as melanoma, head and neck, liver or kidney cancer. Material: CD4+ or CD8+ T cells sorted from blood, obtained in a trial of the OX40 agonist ivuxolimab.

CDR3 reads: CASSTGQGASEQYF. In nucleotide form, the sequence is TGTGCCAGCAGTACGGGACAGGGGGCAAGCGAGCAGTACTTC. Recombination joined TRBV6-6 with TRBJ2-7; TRBD1 fits 12 bases in the junction. From the cysteine up to the phenylalanine, the CDR3 has a length of 14 residues. The kept DNA is CDR3 alone, 42 bases in frame from the first base. Looking up the germline V gene (reference sequence) yields CDR1 MNHNY and CDR2 SVGAGI. Trimming accounts for 5 bases at V and 6 bases at J, while the number of junction bases matched to no gene is 5.